Following are 8 T cell receptor beta chains from one sample sequenced in a study of blood T cells in healthy people across ages. For the second PCR, which ran for about 6 to 12 cycles, a sample-barcoded 5' primer and a J-beta primer mix were used. TCRdb itself ran the 5' RACE reads through MiXCR, one entry per CDR3 protein. The sample consists of about 800,000 distinct CDR3 sequences, roughly 46% of them appearing once. Sample: blood. All receptors come from an older man in good health.

This clonotype was counted between two and nine times. The chain couples TRBV5-1 to TRBJ1-4, with 7 bases identical to TRBD1. The germline V gene encodes CDR1 SGHRS and CDR2 YFSETQ. J gave up 8 bases and V 4 bases, and 8 bases lay outside the gene matches. This CDR3 spans 14 amino acids. CDR3 in DNA: TGCGCCAGCAGCGGAACAGGGGTAGGGGAAAAACTGTTTTTT. It yields the protein CASSGTGVGEKLFF.

V gene TRBV30 combines with J gene TRBJ2-7; possibly TRBD2 for D (7 bases). The CDR3 has 13 residues. The germline V gene encodes CDR1 GTSNPN and CDR2 SVGIG (reference sequence). Trimming took off 3 bases at V and 3 bases at J, with 12 bases between the two ends. The CDR3 DNA reads TGTGCCTGGAGAGGGGGGGCCGGCTACGAGCAGTACTTC. Translated, it gives CAWRGGAGYEQYF.

V is TRBV20-1 and J is TRBJ1-5; D remains unclear. V lost 2 bases to trimming and J lost 5 bases, with 7 bases between them. The V gene's germline CDR1 is DFQATT and CDR2 SNEGSKA (reference sequence). The CDR3 has 12 residues. Here the CDR3 DNA reads TGCAGTGCTAGAAGCGGGGATCAGCCCCAGCATTTT. This gives the protein CSARSGDQPQHF.

The chain joins TRBV5-1 to TRBJ2-3, with D tentatively TRBD1 or TRBD2 (6 bases each). Trimming stripped 4 bases from V and 4 bases from J, with 19 bases between. Germline V gene sequence: CDR1 SGHRS, CDR2 YFSETQ. This CDR3 has 16 residues. This CDR3 reads CASSTRRGSSADTQYF. The CDR3 DNA reads as TGCGCCAGCAGCACGCGGAGGGGGTCTAGCGCAGATACGCAGTATTTT. The whole variable domain, filled in from reference TRBV5-1 and TRBJ2-3, reads KAGVTQTPRYLIKTRGQQVTLSCSPISGHRSVSWYQQTPGQGLQFLFEYFSETQRNKGNFPGRFSGRQFSNSRSEMNVSTLELGDSALYLCASSTRRGSSADTQYFGPGTRLTVL.

The V gene is TRBV7-8, the J gene TRBJ1-1, with TRBD1 matching over 11 bases. V gave up 5 bases and J gave up 7 bases; unmatched junction bases: 9. Germline CDR1 and CDR2: SGHVS and FQNEAQ. The CDR3 spans 15 residues. DNA for the CDR3: TGTGCCAGCAGCCACCGGGACAGGGGGGGGTATGAAGCTTTCTTT. This gives the protein CASSHRDRGGYEAFF.

This chain uses TRBV2 with TRBJ2-5; a possible D gene is TRBD2 (6 bases). The assigned J gene may be wrong: the sequence end matches TRBJ2-7 better. The CDR3 loop spans 13 amino acids. Germline CDR1 is SNHLY and CDR2 is FYNNEI. The CDR3 is CASSARRGYEQYF. CDR3 nucleotides: TGTGCCAGCAGTGCCCGGCGGGGCTACGAGCAGTACTTC.

This clonotype occurred a few times. The chain couples TRBV28 to TRBJ2-7, with a tentative D call TRBD1 (5 bases). The CDR3 is 14 residues long. The germline V and J ends were trimmed by 4 bases and 7 bases, with 17 bases remaining between them. From germline, CDR1 is MDHEN and CDR2 SYDVKM. CDR3 amino acids: CASSSPGHYSEQYF. The DNA of the CDR3 is TGTGCCAGCAGTTCGCCCGGACATTATAGTGAGCAGTACTTC.

Details on this clonotype: A junction boundary mismatches the germline segment, possibly from a read error. The chain links TRBV28 to TRBJ2-7; maybe TRBD2 (5 bases). The V gene's germline CDR1 is MDHEN and CDR2 SYDVKM. CDR3 length: 14 residues. This CDR3 reads CASSVYADSYGQYF. The CDR3 region has the DNA TGTGCCAGCAGTGTCTATGCGGACTCCTACGGGCAGTACTTC.